This T cell receptor (beta chain) emerged from a study of blood T cell repertoires in COVID-19. On the study more broadly: Some COVID-19 samples were acute and others convalescent; all came from the United States, Italy and Spain. Sources were T cells, B-cell-depleted T cells, or PBMCs; the material itself was cDNA or gDNA.

As processed by the authors: From reference gene primer amplification, estimates of nucleated cell counts were derived. Using immunoSEQ multiplex PCR, the repertoire was profiled, and TCRdb retains in-frame clones only, with some absent. From that table come the V and J calls and clone size; the DNA was used to work out D and trimming. The data hold approximately 150,000 clones, with more than 70% observed a single time. This CDR3 is 14 amino acids long. Germline V gene sequence: CDR1 SGHRS, CDR2 YFSETQ. The ends were cut back, 6 bases at V and 5 bases at J, with 15 bases in the middle. The chain employs TRBV5-1 and TRBJ1-3; D is uncertain. The source of this sequence is a man in his fifties or sixties with acute or convalescent COVID-19. The specimen sequenced was peripheral blood. CDR3 DNA sequence: TGCGCCAGCACGGATGGGTCGGGGAGAAACACCATATATTTT. This translates into CASTDGSGRNTIYF.